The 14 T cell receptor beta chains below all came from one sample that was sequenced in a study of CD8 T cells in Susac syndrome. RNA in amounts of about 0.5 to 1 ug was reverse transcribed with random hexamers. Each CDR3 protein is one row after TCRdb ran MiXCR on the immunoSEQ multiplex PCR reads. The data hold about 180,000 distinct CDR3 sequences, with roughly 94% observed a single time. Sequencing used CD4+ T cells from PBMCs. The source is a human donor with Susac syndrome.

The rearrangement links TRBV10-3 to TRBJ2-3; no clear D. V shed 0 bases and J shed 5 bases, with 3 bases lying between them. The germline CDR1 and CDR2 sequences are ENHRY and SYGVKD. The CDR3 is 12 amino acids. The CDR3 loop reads CAISESKDTQYF. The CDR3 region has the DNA TGTGCCATCAGTGAGTCGAAAGATACGCAGTATTTT.

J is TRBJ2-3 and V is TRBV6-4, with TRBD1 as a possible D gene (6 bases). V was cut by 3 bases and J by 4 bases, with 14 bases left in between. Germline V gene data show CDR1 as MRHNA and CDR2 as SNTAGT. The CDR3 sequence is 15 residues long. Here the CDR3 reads CASSERAGEPDTQYF. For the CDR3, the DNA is TGTGCCAGCAGTGAACGGGCAGGGGAGCCAGATACGCAGTATTTT.

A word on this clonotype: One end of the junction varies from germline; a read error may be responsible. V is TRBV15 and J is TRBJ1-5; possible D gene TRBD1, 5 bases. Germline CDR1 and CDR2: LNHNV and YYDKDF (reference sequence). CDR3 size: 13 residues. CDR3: CATTRGVGQPQHF. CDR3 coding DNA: TGTGCCACCACCAGAGGGGTCGGTCAGCCCCAGCATTTT.

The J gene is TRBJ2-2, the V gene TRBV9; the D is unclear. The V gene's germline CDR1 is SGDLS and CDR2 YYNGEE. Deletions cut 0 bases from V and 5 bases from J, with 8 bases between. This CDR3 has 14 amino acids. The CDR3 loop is CASSVGTTTGELFF. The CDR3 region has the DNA TGTGCCAGCAGCGTAGGTACCACGACCGGGGAGCTGTTTTTT.

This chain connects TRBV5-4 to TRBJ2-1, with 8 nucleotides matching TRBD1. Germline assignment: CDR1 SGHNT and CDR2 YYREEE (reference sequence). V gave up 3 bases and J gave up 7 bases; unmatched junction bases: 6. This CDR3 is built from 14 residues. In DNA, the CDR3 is TGTGCCAGCAGCTCCGACCGGACAGGGAATGAGCAGTTCTTC. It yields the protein CASSSDRTGNEQFF.

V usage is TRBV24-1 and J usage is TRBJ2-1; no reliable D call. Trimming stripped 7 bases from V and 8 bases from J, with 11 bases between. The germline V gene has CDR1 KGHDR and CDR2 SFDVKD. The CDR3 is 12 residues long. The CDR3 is CATRAAWDEQFF. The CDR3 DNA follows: TGTGCCACCAGGGCCGCTTGGGATGAGCAGTTCTTC.

CDR3 bases: TGTGCCAGCAGCTCATCTGCCGGGCGTTGGGTAGAGACCCAGTACTTC. This gives the protein CASSSSAGRWVETQYF. The chain recombines TRBV9 with TRBJ2-5; D unresolved. Germline V CDR1 and CDR2: SGDLS, YYNGEE. This CDR3 comprises 16 residues. Between the trimmed V and J ends, which lost 4 bases and 4 bases, there was a span of 20 bases.

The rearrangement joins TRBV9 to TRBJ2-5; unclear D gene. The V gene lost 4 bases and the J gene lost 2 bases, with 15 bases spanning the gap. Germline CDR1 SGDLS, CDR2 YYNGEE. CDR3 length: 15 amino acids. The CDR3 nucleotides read TGTGCCAGCAGCCTCCAGTCGGTCGGACAAGAGACCCAGTACTTC. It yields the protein CASSLQSVGQETQYF.

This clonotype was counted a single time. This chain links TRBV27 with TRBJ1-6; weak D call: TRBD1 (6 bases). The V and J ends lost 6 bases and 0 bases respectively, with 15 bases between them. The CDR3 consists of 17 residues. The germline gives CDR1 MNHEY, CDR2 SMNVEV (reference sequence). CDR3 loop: CASRGDRKSSYNSPLHF. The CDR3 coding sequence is TGTGCCAGCAGAGGTGACAGGAAAAGCTCCTATAATTCACCCCTCCACTTT.

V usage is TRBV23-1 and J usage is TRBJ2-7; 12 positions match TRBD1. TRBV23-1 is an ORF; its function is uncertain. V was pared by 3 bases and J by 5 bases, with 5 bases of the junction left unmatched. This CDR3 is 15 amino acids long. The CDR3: CASSQPGQGAHEQYF. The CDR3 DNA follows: TGCGCCAGCAGTCAGCCGGGACAGGGGGCCCACGAGCAGTACTTC.

CDR3: CASSDGTGLNTEAFF. The CDR3 DNA reads as TGCGCCAGCAGCGACGGGACAGGGCTGAACACTGAAGCTTTCTTT. J is TRBJ1-1 and V is TRBV5-1; 9 bases line up with TRBD1. Per the germline V gene, CDR1 is SGHRS and CDR2 is YFSETQ. V lost 4 bases, J lost 0 bases, and 4 bases stayed unmatched. The CDR3 is 15 amino acids.

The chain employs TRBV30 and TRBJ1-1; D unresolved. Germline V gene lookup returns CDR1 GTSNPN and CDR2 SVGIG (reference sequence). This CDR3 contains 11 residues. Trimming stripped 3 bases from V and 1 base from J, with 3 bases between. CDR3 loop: CAWRQNTEAFF. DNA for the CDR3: TGTGCCTGGAGGCAGAACACTGAAGCTTTCTTT.

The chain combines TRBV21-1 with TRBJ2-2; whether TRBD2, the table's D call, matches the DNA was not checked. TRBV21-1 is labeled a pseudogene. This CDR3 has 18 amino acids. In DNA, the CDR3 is TGTGCCAGCAGCAAAGCAGGCCTCAGGGAGGAGAACACCGGGGAGCTGTTTTTT. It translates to CASSKAGLREENTGELFF.

As DNA, the CDR3 is TGTGCCAGCAGTTACTCCGGGGCTTGGGATGGCTACACCTTC. Residues: CASSYSGAWDGYTF. V gene TRBV6-5 combines with J gene TRBJ1-2, with D possibly being TRBD1 (5 bases). Trimming shortened V by 0 bases and J by 6 bases, and 11 bases separated the two germline ends. CDR3 length: 14 amino acids. Germline CDR1 reads MNHEY; CDR2 reads SVGAGI.